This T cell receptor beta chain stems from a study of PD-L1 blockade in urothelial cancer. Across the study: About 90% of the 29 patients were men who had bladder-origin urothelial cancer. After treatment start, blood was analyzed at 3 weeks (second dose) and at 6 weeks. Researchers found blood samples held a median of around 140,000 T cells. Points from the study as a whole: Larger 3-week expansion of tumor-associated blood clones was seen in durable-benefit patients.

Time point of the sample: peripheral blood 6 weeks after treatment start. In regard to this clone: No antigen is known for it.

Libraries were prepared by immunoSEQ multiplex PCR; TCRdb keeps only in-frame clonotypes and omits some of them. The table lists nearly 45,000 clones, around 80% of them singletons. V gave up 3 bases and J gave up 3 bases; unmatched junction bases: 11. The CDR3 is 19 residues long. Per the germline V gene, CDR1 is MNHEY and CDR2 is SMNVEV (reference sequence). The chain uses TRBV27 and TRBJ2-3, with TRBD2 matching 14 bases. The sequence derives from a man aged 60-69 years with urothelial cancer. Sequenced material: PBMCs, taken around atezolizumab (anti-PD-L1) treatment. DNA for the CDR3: TGTGCCAGCAGTTTTCTTCGGACTAGCGGGGGGTCGAGAACAGATACGCAGTATTTT. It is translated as CASSFLRTSGGSRTDTQYF.